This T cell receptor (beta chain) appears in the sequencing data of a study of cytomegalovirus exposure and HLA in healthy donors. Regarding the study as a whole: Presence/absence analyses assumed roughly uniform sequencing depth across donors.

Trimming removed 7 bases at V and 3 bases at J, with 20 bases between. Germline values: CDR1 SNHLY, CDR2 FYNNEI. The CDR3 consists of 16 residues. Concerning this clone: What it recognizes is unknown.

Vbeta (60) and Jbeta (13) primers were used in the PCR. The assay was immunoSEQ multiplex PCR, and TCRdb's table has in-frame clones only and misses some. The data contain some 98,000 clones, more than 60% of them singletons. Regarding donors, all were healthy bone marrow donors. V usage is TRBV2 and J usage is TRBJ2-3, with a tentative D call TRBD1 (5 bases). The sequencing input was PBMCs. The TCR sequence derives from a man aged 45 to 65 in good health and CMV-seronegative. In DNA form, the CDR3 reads TGTGCCAGCAAGTTTGACGGTGCAGGGTCGACAGATACGCAGTATTTT. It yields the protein CASKFDGAGSTDTQYF.